What follows describes a single TCR beta chain. The data were obtained in a study of shared clonotypes between healthy human individuals. Profiling relied on immunoSEQ multiplex PCR, and the TCRdb table lists in-frame clones only, not all of them. The sample carries around 2.1 million clones, approximately 96% recorded once. The sample taken for sequencing was naive CD4+ T cells sorted from blood. The subset was: CD45RA+ positively selected. This TCR derives from a man aged 18-30 years in good health.

This chain's CDR3 is CASSLDLGEETQYF. CDR3 DNA: TGTGCCAGCAGCTTGGATCTAGGGGAGGAGACCCAGTACTTC. The genes are TRBV5-4 and TRBJ2-5; D may be TRBD1 or TRBD2 (5 bases each). The CDR3 spans 14 residues. The V gene's germline CDR1 is SGHNT and CDR2 YYREEE (reference sequence). V was cut by 0 bases and J by 5 bases, with 11 bases left in between.